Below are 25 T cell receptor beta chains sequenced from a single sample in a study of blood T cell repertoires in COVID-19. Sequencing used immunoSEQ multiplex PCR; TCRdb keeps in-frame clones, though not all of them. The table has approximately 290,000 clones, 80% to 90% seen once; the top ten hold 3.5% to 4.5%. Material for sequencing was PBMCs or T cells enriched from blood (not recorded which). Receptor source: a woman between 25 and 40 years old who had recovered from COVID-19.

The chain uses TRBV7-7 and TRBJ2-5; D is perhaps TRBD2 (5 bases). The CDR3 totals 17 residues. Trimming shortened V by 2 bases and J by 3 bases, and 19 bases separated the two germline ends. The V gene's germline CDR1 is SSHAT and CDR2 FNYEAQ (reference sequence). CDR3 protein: CASSLSSYPGREETQYF. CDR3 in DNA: TGTGCCAGCAGCTTAAGTTCCTATCCGGGAAGGGAAGAGACCCAGTACTTC.

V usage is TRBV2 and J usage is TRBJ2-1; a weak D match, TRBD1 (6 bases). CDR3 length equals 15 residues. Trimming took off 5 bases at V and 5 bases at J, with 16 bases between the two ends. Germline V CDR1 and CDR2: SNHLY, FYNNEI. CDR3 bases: TGTGCCAGCAGTCGATCGGGACAAGCCAACAATGAGCAGTTCTTC. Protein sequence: CASSRSGQANNEQFF.

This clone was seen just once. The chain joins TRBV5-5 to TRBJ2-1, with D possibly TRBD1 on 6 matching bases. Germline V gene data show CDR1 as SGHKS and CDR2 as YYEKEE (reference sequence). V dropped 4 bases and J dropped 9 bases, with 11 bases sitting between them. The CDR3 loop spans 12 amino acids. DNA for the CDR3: TGTGCCAGCAGCGTAACAGGGCGTGAGCAGTTCTTC. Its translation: CASSVTGREQFF.

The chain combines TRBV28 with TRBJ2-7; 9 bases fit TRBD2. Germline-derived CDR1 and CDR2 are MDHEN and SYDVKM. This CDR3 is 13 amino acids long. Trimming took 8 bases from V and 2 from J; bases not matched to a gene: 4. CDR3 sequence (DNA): TGTGCCAGCCAGCGGGGGGATACCTACGAGCAGTACTTC. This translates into CASQRGDTYEQYF.

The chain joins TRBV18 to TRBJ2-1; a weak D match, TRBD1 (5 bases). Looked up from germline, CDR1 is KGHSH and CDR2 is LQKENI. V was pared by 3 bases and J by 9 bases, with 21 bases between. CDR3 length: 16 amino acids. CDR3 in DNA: TGTGCCAGCTCACCTGCTCTAGGGGCTAAGGCCGGTGAGCAGTTCTTC. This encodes CASSPALGAKAGEQFF.

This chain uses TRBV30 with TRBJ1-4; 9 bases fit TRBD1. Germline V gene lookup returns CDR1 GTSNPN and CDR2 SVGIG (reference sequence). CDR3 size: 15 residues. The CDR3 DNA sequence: TGTGCTTCCTCAAGAGGGACAGGGCCGAATGAAAAACTGTTTTTT. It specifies CASSRGTGPNEKLFF.

This chain's CDR3 is CAICRGEGATDTQYF. CDR3 coding DNA: TGTGCCATCTGTCGGGGGGAGGGTGCTACAGATACGCAGTATTTT. The chain has TRBV28 and TRBJ2-3; 7 bases map to TRBD2. The germline gives CDR1 MDHEN, CDR2 SYDVKM. The V gene end was trimmed by 10 bases and the J gene end by 3 bases; junction bases not matched to a gene: 13. The CDR3 extends over 15 amino acids. The variable domain in full, with the rest retrieved from reference TRBV28 and TRBJ2-3, is DVKVTQSSRYLVKRTGEKVFLECVQDMDHENMFWYRQDPGLGLRLIYFSYDVKMKEKGDIPEGYSVSREKKERFSLILESASTNQTSMYLCAICRGEGATDTQYFGPGTRLTVL.

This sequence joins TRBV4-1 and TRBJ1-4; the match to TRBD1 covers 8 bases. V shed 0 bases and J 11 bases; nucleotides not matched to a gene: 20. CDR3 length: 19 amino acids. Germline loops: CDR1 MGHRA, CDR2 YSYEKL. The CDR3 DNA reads TGCGCCAGCAGCCAAGAAGGGCCTTATCATGGACAGGGCGCCGGGAAACTGTTTTTT. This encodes CASSQEGPYHGQGAGKLFF.

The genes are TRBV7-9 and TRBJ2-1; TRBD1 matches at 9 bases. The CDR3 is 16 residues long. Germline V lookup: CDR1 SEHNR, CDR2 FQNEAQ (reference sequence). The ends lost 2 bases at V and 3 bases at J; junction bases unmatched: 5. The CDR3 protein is CASSLSGTGFYNEQFF. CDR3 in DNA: TGTGCCAGCAGCTTATCTGGGACAGGGTTCTACAATGAGCAGTTCTTC.

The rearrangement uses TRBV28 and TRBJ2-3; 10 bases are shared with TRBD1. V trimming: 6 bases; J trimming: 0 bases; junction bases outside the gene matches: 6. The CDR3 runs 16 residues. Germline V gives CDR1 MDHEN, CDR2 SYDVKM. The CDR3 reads CASSLPGQGSTDTQYF. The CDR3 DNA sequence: TGTGCCAGCAGCCTACCGGGACAGGGGAGCACAGATACGCAGTATTTT.

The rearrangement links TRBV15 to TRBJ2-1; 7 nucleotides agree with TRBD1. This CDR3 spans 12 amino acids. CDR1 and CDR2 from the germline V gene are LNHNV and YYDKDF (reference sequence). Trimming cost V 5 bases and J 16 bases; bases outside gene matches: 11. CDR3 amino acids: CATSGTGTERFF. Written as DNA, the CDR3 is TGTGCCACCAGCGGTACCGGGACAGAACGATTCTTC.

The CDR3 reads CASSSGQGVGGREAKNIQYF. In DNA, the CDR3 is TGCGCCAGCAGCTCGGGACAGGGGGTTGGTGGAAGGGAAGCCAAAAACATTCAGTACTTC. The chain joins TRBV5-1 to TRBJ2-4; 11 bases align to TRBD1. Germline trimming cut 3 bases from V and 0 bases from J; bases unmatched to any gene: 14. The CDR3 sequence is 20 residues long. Germline lookup yields CDR1 SGHRS and CDR2 YFSETQ.

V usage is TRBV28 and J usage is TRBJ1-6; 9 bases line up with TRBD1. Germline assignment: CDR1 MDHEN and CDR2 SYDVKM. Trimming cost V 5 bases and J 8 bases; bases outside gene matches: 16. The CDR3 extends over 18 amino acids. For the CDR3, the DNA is TGTGCCAGCAGTGCAAACCACAGGGGGCCAGATCCGTATTCACCCCTCCACTTT. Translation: CASSANHRGPDPYSPLHF.

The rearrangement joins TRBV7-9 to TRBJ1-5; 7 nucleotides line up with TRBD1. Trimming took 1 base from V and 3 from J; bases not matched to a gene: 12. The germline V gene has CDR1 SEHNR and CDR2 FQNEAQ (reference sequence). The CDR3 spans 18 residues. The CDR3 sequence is CASSLGTGSSRFNQPQHF. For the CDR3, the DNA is TGTGCCAGCAGCTTAGGGACAGGTTCCTCCCGATTCAATCAGCCCCAGCATTTT.

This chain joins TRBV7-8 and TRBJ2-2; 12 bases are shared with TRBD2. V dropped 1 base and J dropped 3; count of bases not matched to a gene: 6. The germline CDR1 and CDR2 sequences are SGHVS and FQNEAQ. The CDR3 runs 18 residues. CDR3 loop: CASSLGRLAGAHTGELFF. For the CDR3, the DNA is TGTGCCAGCAGCTTAGGTAGACTAGCGGGGGCCCACACCGGGGAGCTGTTTTTT.

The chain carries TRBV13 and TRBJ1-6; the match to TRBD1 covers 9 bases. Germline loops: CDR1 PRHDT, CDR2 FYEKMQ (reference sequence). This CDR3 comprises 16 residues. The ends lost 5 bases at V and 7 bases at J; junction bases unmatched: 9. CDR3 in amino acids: CASSETGTGRNSPLHF. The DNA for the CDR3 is TGTGCCAGCAGCGAAACCGGGACAGGGCGGAATTCACCCCTCCACTTT.

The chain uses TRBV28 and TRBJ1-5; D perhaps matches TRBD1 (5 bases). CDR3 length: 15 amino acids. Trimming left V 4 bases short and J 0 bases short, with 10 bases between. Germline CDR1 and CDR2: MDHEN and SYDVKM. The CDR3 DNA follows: TGTGCCAGCAGTTCCAGGGAAGGTAGCAATCAGCCCCAGCATTTT. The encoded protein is CASSSREGSNQPQHF.

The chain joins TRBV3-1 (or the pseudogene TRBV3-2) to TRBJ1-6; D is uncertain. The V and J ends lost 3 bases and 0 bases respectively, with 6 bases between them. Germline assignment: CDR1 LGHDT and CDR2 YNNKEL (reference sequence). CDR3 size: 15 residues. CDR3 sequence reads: CASSHRSSYNSPLHF. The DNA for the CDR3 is TGTGCCAGCAGCCACCGGAGCTCCTATAATTCACCCCTCCACTTT.

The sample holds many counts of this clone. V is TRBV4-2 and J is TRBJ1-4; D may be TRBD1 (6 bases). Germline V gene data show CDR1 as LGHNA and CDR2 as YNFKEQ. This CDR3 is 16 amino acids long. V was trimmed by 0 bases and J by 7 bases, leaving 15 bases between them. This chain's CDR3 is CASSQDRGGGVEKLFF. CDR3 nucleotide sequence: TGTGCCAGCAGCCAAGATAGAGGGGGGGGAGTTGAAAAACTGTTTTTT.

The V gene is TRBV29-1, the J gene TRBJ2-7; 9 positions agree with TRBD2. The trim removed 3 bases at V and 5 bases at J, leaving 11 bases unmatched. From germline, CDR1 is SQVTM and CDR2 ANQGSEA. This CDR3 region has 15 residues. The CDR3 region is CSVEASGDVRHEQYF. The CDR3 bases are TGCAGCGTTGAGGCTAGCGGGGACGTACGCCACGAGCAGTACTTC.

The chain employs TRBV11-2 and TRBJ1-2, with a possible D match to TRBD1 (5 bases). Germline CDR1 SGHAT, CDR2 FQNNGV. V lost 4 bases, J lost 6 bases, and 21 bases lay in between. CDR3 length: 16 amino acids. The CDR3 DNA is TGTGCCAGCAGCTCACTCCAAGGGCGGGGGGAAGATGGCTACACCTTC. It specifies CASSSLQGRGEDGYTF.

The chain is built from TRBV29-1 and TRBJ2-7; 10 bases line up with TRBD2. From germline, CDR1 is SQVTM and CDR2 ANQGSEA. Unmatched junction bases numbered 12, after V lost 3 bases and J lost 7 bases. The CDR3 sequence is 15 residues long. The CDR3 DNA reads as TGCAGCGTTGACCGGGGGCTAGCGGGAGAAGTGGAGCAGTACTTC. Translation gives CSVDRGLAGEVEQYF.

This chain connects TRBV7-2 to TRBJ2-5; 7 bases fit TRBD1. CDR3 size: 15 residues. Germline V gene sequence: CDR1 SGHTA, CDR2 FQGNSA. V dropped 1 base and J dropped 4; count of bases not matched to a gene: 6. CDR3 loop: CASSLDRGVVETQYF. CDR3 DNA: TGTGCCAGCAGCTTAGACAGGGGAGTCGTAGAGACCCAGTACTTC.

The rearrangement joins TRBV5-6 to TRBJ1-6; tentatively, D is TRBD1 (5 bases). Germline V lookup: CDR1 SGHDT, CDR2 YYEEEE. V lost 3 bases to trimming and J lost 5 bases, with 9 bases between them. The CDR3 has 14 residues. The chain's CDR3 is CASSWGDNNSPLHF. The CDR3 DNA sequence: TGTGCCAGCAGCTGGGGGGATAATAATTCACCCCTCCACTTT. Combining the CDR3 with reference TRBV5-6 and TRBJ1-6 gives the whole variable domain DAGVTQSPTHLIKTRGQQVTLRCSPKSGHDTVSWYQQALGQGPQFIFQYYEEEERQRGNFPDRFSGHQFPNYSSELNVNALLLGDSALYLCASSWGDNNSPLHFGNGTRLTVT.

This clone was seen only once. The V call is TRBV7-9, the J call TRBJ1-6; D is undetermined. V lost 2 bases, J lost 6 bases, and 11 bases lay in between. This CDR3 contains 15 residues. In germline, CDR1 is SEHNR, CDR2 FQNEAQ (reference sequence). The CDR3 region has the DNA TGTGCCAGCAGCTTATGGGCCGTGATTAATTCACCCCTCCACTTT. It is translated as CASSLWAVINSPLHF.